The 8 T cell receptor beta chains in this list originate from one sample, sequenced in a study of T cell clonotyping in hematopoietic cell transplantation. This table comes from immunoSEQ multiplex PCR, and its TCRdb copy is limited to in-frame clones, with some not included. The table has some 5,900 clones, 75% to 85% seen once; the top ten hold about two fifths. The sequencing here drew on peripheral blood mononuclear cells, taken 180 days after allogeneic stem cell transplant. The receptors derive from an older male patient who had an allogeneic stem cell transplant from an unrelated donor, so T cells may come from the graft donor. Some clones in this sample may be carry-over from other donors' samples.

This rearrangement joins TRBV6-5 to TRBJ2-1; TRBD1 matches 8 bases. V lost 5 bases, J lost 0 bases, and 3 bases stayed unmatched. Germline V gives CDR1 MNHEY, CDR2 SVGAGI. The CDR3 extends over 15 amino acids. The DNA of the CDR3 is TGTGCCAGCAGTCGGGACAGGAGCTCCTACAATGAGCAGTTCTTC. This codes for CASSRDRSSYNEQFF.

This clone was recorded only once. This rearrangement joins TRBV5-1 to TRBJ2-1, with 9 bases fitting TRBD2. The V segment lost 0 bases and the J segment 6 bases; nucleotides outside the gene matches: 4. Germline V lookup: CDR1 SGHRS, CDR2 YFSETQ. The CDR3 covers 15 residues. The CDR3 DNA sequence: TGCGCCAGCAGCTTGGTAGGGACTAGCACCAATGAGCAGTTCTTC. Its translation is CASSLVGTSTNEQFF. Together with reference TRBV5-1 and TRBJ2-1, the CDR3 gives the full variable domain: KAGVTQTPRYLIKTRGQQVTLSCSPISGHRSVSWYQQTPGQGLQFLFEYFSETQRNKGNFPGRFSGRQFSNSRSEMNVSTLELGDSALYLCASSLVGTSTNEQFFGPGTRLTVL.

This chain connects TRBV5-1 to TRBJ2-7; 10 bases map to TRBD1. The CDR3 has 15 residues. With V trimmed by 4 bases and J by 5 bases, 9 bases remained unmatched. Germline V gene data show CDR1 as SGHRS and CDR2 as YFSETQ. This CDR3 is CASSPGDRGNNEQYF. The CDR3 bases are TGCGCCAGCAGCCCGGGGGACAGGGGTAATAACGAGCAGTACTTC.

This chain connects TRBV29-1 to TRBJ1-2, with a possible D match to TRBD1 (5 bases). The length of the CDR3 is 16 residues. V shed 1 base and J shed 1 base, with 16 bases lying between them. Germline-derived CDR1 and CDR2 are SQVTM and ANQGSEA. Here the CDR3 DNA reads TGCAGCGTTGAAGCAGTCAAGGGGTTGATTAACTATGGCTACACCTTC. Its translation is CSVEAVKGLINYGYTF.

The gene calls are TRBV29-1 and TRBJ2-1; TRBD2 might be the D (7 bases). The germline gives CDR1 SQVTM, CDR2 ANQGSEA. The V and J ends lost 8 bases and 6 bases respectively, with 20 bases between them. This CDR3 has 14 residues. The CDR3 loop reads CSPVGGGGFNEQFF. DNA for the CDR3: TGCAGCCCTGTGGGGGGAGGGGGGTTCAATGAGCAGTTCTTC.

The chain carries TRBV4-3 and TRBJ1-1; 8 positions agree with TRBD1. Germline-derived CDR1 and CDR2 are LGHNA and YSLEER. V dropped 5 bases and J dropped 4; count of bases not matched to a gene: 6. The CDR3 has 14 residues. The CDR3 protein is CASSGQGLSTEAFF. CDR3 bases: TGCGCCAGCAGCGGACAGGGATTGTCCACTGAAGCTTTCTTT.

The chain joins TRBV29-1 to TRBJ2-1; 14 positions match TRBD2. The germline gives CDR1 SQVTM, CDR2 ANQGSEA. The CDR3 has 14 residues. V lost 5 bases to trimming and J lost 7 bases; unmatched junction nucleotides: 4. The CDR3 is CSVIRTSGRNEQFF. Here the CDR3 DNA reads TGCAGCGTTATCCGGACTAGCGGGAGGAATGAGCAGTTCTTC.

This chain joins TRBV28 and TRBJ2-2, with 7 bases fitting TRBD1. Germline values: CDR1 MDHEN, CDR2 SYDVKM. Trimming at V came to 6 bases and at J to 3 bases, leaving 13 bases not matched to a gene. This CDR3 has 17 residues. CDR3 amino acids: CASRSIGTASYTGELFF. The CDR3 nucleotides read TGTGCCAGCAGATCGATCGGGACAGCTTCTTACACCGGGGAGCTGTTTTTT. The whole variable domain, filled in from reference TRBV28 and TRBJ2-2, reads DVKVTQSSRYLVKRTGEKVFLECVQDMDHENMFWYRQDPGLGLRLIYFSYDVKMKEKGDIPEGYSVSREKKERFSLILESASTNQTSMYLCASRSIGTASYTGELFFGEGSRLTVL.